Sequencing of this TCR beta chain was carried out in a study of identical twins. With 3 bases removed from V and 2 bases from J, the gap between germline ends came to 8 bases. The CDR3 covers 13 residues. Per germline, CDR1 SSHAT and CDR2 FNYEAQ (reference sequence). TCRdb itself ran the 5' RACE reads through MiXCR, one entry per CDR3 protein. Of around 550,000 distinct CDR3 sequences in the sample, 15% were seen once. Only healthy Caucasians were included as donors. This sample also appeared in a second study, on yellow fever vaccine responses in identical twins.

This chain links TRBV7-7 with TRBJ2-7; D is undetermined. The TCR was taken from a woman aged 18-35 years in good health. The sequencing input was CD4+ T cells sorted from blood. This CDR3 reads CASSFESTYEQYF. DNA of the CDR3: TGTGCCAGCAGCTTTGAGTCGACCTACGAGCAGTACTTC.